The rows below give T cell receptor beta chains drawn from one sample of a study of shared clonotypes between healthy human individuals. Using immunoSEQ multiplex PCR, the repertoire was profiled, and TCRdb retains in-frame clones only, with some absent. Among approximately 1.5 million clones listed, approximately 98% were seen once. Sequenced: naive CD4+ T cells sorted from blood. These receptors originate from a man aged 30 to 39 in good health. Both conserved end residues are part of each CDR3. The D gene is left open where the match is weak. For some rows the clone size is stated as once, few or many, or as a class when expanded; others skip it.

V gene	J gene	clone size	D gene	CDR3 DNA	CDR3 protein
TRBV27	TRBJ2-5	-	-	TGTGCCAGCAGCCAATCGGGGGAGACCCAGTACTTC	CASSQSGETQYF
TRBV6-6	TRBJ2-7	-	-	TGTGCCAGCAGTTACCCCGCCCCAGACCGTCCCTACGAGCAGTACTTC	CASSYPAPDRPYEQYF
TRBV10-3	TRBJ2-2	-	TRBD1	TGTGCCATCAGGGAACAGGGGGCTGGTGGGGAGCTGTTTTTT	CAIREQGAGGELFF
TRBV28	TRBJ2-5	-	-	TGTGCCACCTCGGTTGGGGGGCCTGTGGAGACCCAGTACTTC	CATSVGGPVETQYF
TRBV7-8	TRBJ1-2	-	-	TGTGCCAGCAGCTTAGAGAGCTATGGCTACACCTTC	CASSLESYGYTF
TRBV18	TRBJ1-5	-	-	TGTGCCAGCTCACCAAAGGGATCGACTAGTCAGCCCCAGCATTTT	CASSPKGSTSQPQHF
TRBV5-6	TRBJ2-7	-	-	TGTGCCAGCAGCCTGCAACAGGGATTCCGCCTCTACGAGCAGTACTTC	CASSLQQGFRLYEQYF
TRBV7-9	TRBJ1-1	-	-	TGTGCCAGCAGCTTACGGGCGGATATCATGAACACTGAAGCTTTCTTT	CASSLRADIMNTEAFF
TRBV4-1	TRBJ2-1	-	-	TGCGCCAGCAGCCAAGAGGGACTCTCCTACAATGAGCAGTTCTTC	CASSQEGLSYNEQFF
TRBV9	TRBJ1-2	-	-	TGTGCCAGCAGCGCCCGGACCGCCCATGGCTACACCTTC	CASSARTAHGYTF
TRBV5-1	TRBJ2-2	once	TRBD1	TGCGCCAGCAGCTTGAAAGGGGGCAGCACCGGGGAGCTGTTTTTT	CASSLKGGSTGELFF
TRBV19	TRBJ2-1	-	TRBD2	TGTGCCAGTAGTATAGGCGGACTAGCGGGAGCCAATGAGCAGTTCTTC	CASSIGGLAGANEQFF
TRBV13	TRBJ1-3	-	TRBD1	TGTGCCAGCAGCCCGGTGGGACAGGCCGGCTCTGGAAACACCATATATTTT	CASSPVGQAGSGNTIYF
TRBV10-3	TRBJ2-7	-	TRBD1	TGTGCCATCACCCCCGGACAGGGGAGGTACGAGCAGTACTTC	CAITPGQGRYEQYF
TRBV25-1	TRBJ1-1	-	-	TGTGCCAGCAGTGACTGGGGGCACCAGAACACTGAAGCTTTCTTT	CASSDWGHQNTEAFF
TRBV9	TRBJ1-1	-	-	TGTGCCAGCAGCGTGGGGGTGGAGAGCACTGAAGCTTTCTTT	CASSVGVESTEAFF
TRBV6-1	TRBJ2-7	-	-	TGTGCCAGCACCCGGGGGCTGAGCTCCTACGAGCAGTACTTC	CASTRGLSSYEQYF
TRBV10-3	TRBJ2-7	-	-	TGTGCCATCAGTGAACGGGGAGGAGAGCAGTACTTC	CAISERGGEQYF
TRBV10-1	TRBJ2-7	-	-	TGCGCCAGCAGTGACGGCGGGTCAGCCTACGAGCAGTACTTC	CASSDGGSAYEQYF
TRBV19	TRBJ2-1	-	TRBD2	TGTGCCAGTAGTACAGGGACTAGCGGGATTAACAATGAGCAGTTCTTC	CASSTGTSGINNEQFF
TRBV19	TRBJ1-1	once	-	TGTGCCAGTAGTGGGGGTTTCAACACTGAAGCTTTCTTT	CASSGGFNTEAFF
TRBV20-1	TRBJ1-2	-	-	TGCGTCCCGGTCGGGGGCTACACCTTC	CVPVGGYTF
TRBV7-8	TRBJ2-2	once	-	TGTGCCAGCAGCCAGAACTGGGCCGCCGGGGAGCTGTTTTTT	CASSQNWAAGELFF
TRBV4-1	TRBJ2-6	few	-	TGCGCCAGCAGCCTCATGCAGACTGGGGCCAACGTCCTGACTTTC	CASSLMQTGANVLTF
TRBV5-1	TRBJ2-1	-	TRBD2	TGCGCCAGTCGGGGACTAGCGGTAGACAATGAGCAGTTCTTC	CASRGLAVDNEQFF
TRBV27	TRBJ2-1	-	TRBD2	TGTGCCAGCAGTCGACTAGCGGGAGTTGGTGAGCAGTTCTTC	CASSRLAGVGEQFF
TRBV14	TRBJ1-1	-	-	TGTGCCAGCAGCCCCAGTCTAGGGGGGCGGTTCTTT	CASSPSLGGRFF
TRBV6-5	TRBJ1-2	once	-	TGTGCCAGCAGTTCGCACGGACGGACCTATGGCTACACCTTC	CASSSHGRTYGYTF